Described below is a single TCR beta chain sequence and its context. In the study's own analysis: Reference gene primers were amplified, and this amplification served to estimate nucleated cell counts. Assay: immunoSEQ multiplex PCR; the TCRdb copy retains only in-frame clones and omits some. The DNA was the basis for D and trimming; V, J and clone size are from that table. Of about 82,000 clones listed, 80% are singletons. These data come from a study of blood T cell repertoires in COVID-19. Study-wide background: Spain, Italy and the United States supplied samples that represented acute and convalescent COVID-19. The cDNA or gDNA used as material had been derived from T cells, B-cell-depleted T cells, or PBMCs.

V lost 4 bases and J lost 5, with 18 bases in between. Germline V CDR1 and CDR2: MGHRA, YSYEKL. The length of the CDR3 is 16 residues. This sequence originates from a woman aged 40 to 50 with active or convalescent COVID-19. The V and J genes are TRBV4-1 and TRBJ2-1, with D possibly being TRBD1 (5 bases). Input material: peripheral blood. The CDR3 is CASSPQGSRFNNEQFF. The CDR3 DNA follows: TGCGCCAGCAGCCCCCAGGGCAGCCGATTTAACAATGAGCAGTTCTTC.